Listed below are T cell receptor beta chains from one sample, sequenced in a study of CD8+CD57+ T cells in acquired aplastic anemia. TCRdb ran MiXCR on the reads and lists one entry per CDR3 protein. The table includes 200,000 or so distinct CDR3 sequences, 55% to 70% detected once. Input material: sorted CD4+, CD8+, or CD8+CD57+ T cells (not recorded which) from PBMCs. All receptors derive from a human donor with severe aplastic anemia or a healthy control (not recorded which). CDR3s leave out the opening cysteine and the closing phenylalanine or tryptophan. Size is omitted from some rows. Given values are once, few, many or a class for expanded clones.

clone_size v_call cdr3_aa
many TRBV6-1 ASTPSPEFKDTQY
. TRBV10-3 ASSRTGGPYEQY
. TRBV14 ASSQDGGRIFNEQF
few TRBV9 ASSVAGHGTEAF
. TRBV2 ASSEARGSLKKLF
many TRBV29-1 SGWTATGELF
. TRBV25-1 ASSPPQGRQYEQY
. TRBV14 ASSQDLRGEQF
many TRBV5-8 ASSLRGADYEQY
. TRBV7-9 PRSLDSPPFWELF
. TRBV9 ASTSGDSYEQY
. TRBV9 ASSVARTSTIPPSTDTQY
. TRBV10-1 ATQRVPDSYEQY
. TRBV6-6 AISRDGDTDTQY
. TRBV19 ASSIGGGGTDTQY
. TRBV7-3 ASSPTLLGGLNTEAF
once TRBV7-6 ASSPAGKRGTEAF